This paragraph reports one T cell receptor beta chain. Treatment noted: preoperative locoregional IRX-2 cytokine immunotherapy. This phase Ib study tested locoregional IRX-2 cytokine immunotherapy given before surgery. This sample stems from a study of preoperative IRX-2 immunotherapy in early breast cancer. Only in-frame clones appear in the TCRdb table, and some are missing; sequencing was by immunoSEQ multiplex PCR. The sample has 55,000 to 70,000 clones, roughly 94% seen once. This specimen was collected from a patient treated with IRX-2 immunotherapy. The source is a human donor with breast cancer.

The CDR3 here is CASSATVFNYGYTF. For the CDR3, the DNA is TGTGCCAGCAGTGCGACAGTCTTTAACTATGGCTACACCTTC. The rearrangement joins TRBV27 to TRBJ1-2; tentatively, D is TRBD1 (5 bases). Between the trimmed V and J ends, which lost 5 bases and 1 base, there was a span of 11 bases. The CDR3 totals 14 residues. Looked up from germline, CDR1 is MNHEY and CDR2 is SMNVEV (reference sequence).